Listed below are T cell receptor beta chains from one sample, sequenced in a study of beta chain features in type 1 diabetes. Sequencing was performed with immunoSEQ multiplex PCR; in TCRdb, only in-frame clones are kept and a portion is missing. The sample lists over 600,000 clones, 12% occurring once. The sequencing input was naive CD4+ T cells from blood. The receptor set was obtained from a young man with type 1 diabetes. CDR3s include the opening cysteine and the closing phenylalanine or tryptophan. Each record gives: D gene, V gene, clone size, J gene, CDR3 DNA, CDR3 protein. The D gene is left open where the match is weak. Clone sizes are given selectively: once, few, many, or a class where the clone is expanded.

D: NA
V: TRBV6-5
size: few
J: TRBJ2-4
DNA: TGTGCCAGCACCCCGGGACCCGGCAAAAACATTCAGTACTTC
CDR3: CASTPGPGKNIQYF

D: TRBD1
V: TRBV11-3
size: NA
J: TRBJ2-2
DNA: TGTGCCAGCAGCTGCCGACAGGGTCTTATATCCTGCCCGAACACCGGGGAGCTGTTTTTT
CDR3: CASSCRQGLISCPNTGELFF

D: NA
V: TRBV6-6
size: NA
J: TRBJ2-7
DNA: TGTGCCAGCAGTCCAACATCCTACGAGCAGTACTTC
CDR3: CASSPTSYEQYF

D: TRBD2
V: TRBV5-1
size: NA
J: TRBJ2-3
DNA: TGCGCCAGCAGCTCGAGCGGGGGCACAGATACGCAGTATTTT
CDR3: CASSSSGGTDTQYF

D: NA
V: TRBV6-6
size: few
J: TRBJ1-2
DNA: TGTGCCAGCAGTTTTCGTCGCGAGGATGGCTACACCTTC
CDR3: CASSFRREDGYTF

D: NA
V: TRBV7-2
size: NA
J: TRBJ2-3
DNA: TGTGCCAGCAGCCCGCAGGGAGATACGCAGTATTTT
CDR3: CASSPQGDTQYF

D: TRBD2
V: TRBV6-6
size: NA
J: TRBJ2-2
DNA: TGTGCCAGCAGTCGGAGCGGGGGGGCGAACACCGGGGAGCTGTTTTTT
CDR3: CASSRSGGANTGELFF

D: NA
V: TRBV28
size: NA
J: TRBJ1-6
DNA: TGTGCCAGCAGTTCCCCGCCCGGCGGGGCGGGTGATTCACCCCTCCACTTT
CDR3: CASSSPPGGAGDSPLHF

D: NA
V: TRBV27
size: NA
J: TRBJ2-3
DNA: TGTGCCAGCAGTTTACGAGCTAGCACAGATACGCAGTATTTT
CDR3: CASSLRASTDTQYF

D: NA
V: TRBV11-3
size: NA
J: TRBJ2-3
DNA: TGTGCCAGCAGCTGGGGGAGGACTTCTAGCACAGATACGCAGTATTTT
CDR3: CASSWGRTSSTDTQYF

D: TRBD1
V: TRBV7-9
size: NA
J: TRBJ2-3
DNA: TGTGCCAGCACCCGCGGGACAGGGGGCACAGATACGCAGTATTTT
CDR3: CASTRGTGGTDTQYF

D: NA
V: TRBV7-6
size: NA
J: TRBJ1-5
DNA: TGTGCCAGCAGCTTAGACAGGGCCCAGCCCCAGCATTTT
CDR3: CASSLDRAQPQHF

D: NA
V: TRBV5-6
size: few
J: TRBJ2-5
DNA: TGTGCCAGCAGCCAGGACAGACAAGAGACCCAGTACTTC
CDR3: CASSQDRQETQYF

D: NA
V: TRBV5-4
size: NA
J: TRBJ1-1
DNA: TGTGCCAGCAGCCGAGGGGCAGGGCCCTCTATGAACACTGAAGCTTTCTTT
CDR3: CASSRGAGPSMNTEAFF

D: TRBD1
V: TRBV14
size: few
J: TRBJ2-5
DNA: TGTGCCAGCAGCCAAGCCGCCGGAGGACAGGGTTGGGAGACCCAGTACTTC
CDR3: CASSQAAGGQGWETQYF

D: TRBD1
V: TRBV9
size: NA
J: TRBJ2-7
DNA: TGTGCCAGCAGCGTAGAAGAGTCGGACAGGGATGGGGAGCAGTACTTC
CDR3: CASSVEESDRDGEQYF

D: NA
V: TRBV7-2
size: NA
J: TRBJ1-5
DNA: TGTGCCAGCAGCTTAGTAGGGAATCAGCCCCAGCATTTT
CDR3: CASSLVGNQPQHF

D: NA
V: TRBV7-7
size: NA
J: TRBJ1-5
DNA: TGTGCCAGCAGCCCGGACCGTAGCAATCAGCCCCAGCATTTT
CDR3: CASSPDRSNQPQHF

D: TRBD1
V: TRBV10-3
size: NA
J: TRBJ1-4
DNA: TGTGCCATCAGTGAGTCGGACAGGGGGAATGAAAAACTGTTTTTT
CDR3: CAISESDRGNEKLFF

D: NA
V: TRBV9
size: few
J: TRBJ2-5
DNA: TGTGCCAGCAGCGTAGAGGGCGAGACCCAGTACTTC
CDR3: CASSVEGETQYF

D: NA
V: TRBV19
size: NA
J: TRBJ2-5
DNA: TGTGCCAGTAGTTACTCCCATGGAGACCAGTACTTC
CDR3: CASSYSHGDQYF

D: NA
V: TRBV9
size: NA
J: TRBJ1-3
DNA: TGTGCCAGCAGCGTAGGAGAGGGAAACACCATATATTTT
CDR3: CASSVGEGNTIYF

D: NA
V: TRBV7-9
size: few
J: TRBJ2-3
DNA: TGTGCCAGCAGCCCTAACAGTTATACGCAGTATTTT
CDR3: CASSPNSYTQYF

D: NA
V: TRBV5-1
size: NA
J: TRBJ1-2
DNA: TGCGCCAGCAGTATTAGTACCTCTAACTATGGCTACACCTTC
CDR3: CASSISTSNYGYTF

D: NA
V: TRBV29-1
size: few
J: TRBJ2-1
DNA: TGCAGCGCCGAGACGGGGGAATGGGAGCAGTTCTTC
CDR3: CSAETGEWEQFF

D: NA
V: TRBV9
size: NA
J: TRBJ2-7
DNA: TGTGCCAGCAGCGTAGGGACGGCCTTCTCCGAGCAGTACTTC
CDR3: CASSVGTAFSEQYF

D: NA
V: TRBV6-1
size: NA
J: TRBJ1-5
DNA: TGTGCCAGCAGTGAATCAGGCAGGACCGATCAGCCCCAGCATTTT
CDR3: CASSESGRTDQPQHF

D: NA
V: TRBV28
size: few
J: TRBJ2-2
DNA: TGTGCCAGCAGCAAACAGGGTTCGAGATACGGGGAGCTGTTTTTT
CDR3: CASSKQGSRYGELFF

D: NA
V: TRBV28
size: few
J: TRBJ2-7
DNA: TGTGCCAGCAGTTTATCCTTAGGGGGTACCTACGAGCAGTACTTC
CDR3: CASSLSLGGTYEQYF

D: TRBD1
V: TRBV30
size: few
J: TRBJ1-5
DNA: TGTGCCTGGAGTGTACAGGGGGCCCATCAGCCCCAGCATTTT
CDR3: CAWSVQGAHQPQHF

D: TRBD1
V: TRBV7-2
size: few
J: TRBJ2-7
DNA: TGTGCCAGCAGCTTAGAGGGACAGCTTGCCTACGAGCAGTACTTC
CDR3: CASSLEGQLAYEQYF

D: TRBD2
V: TRBV30
size: NA
J: TRBJ2-3
DNA: TGTGCCTGGAGTGTCGAACTAGCGGGGGGCCCTAGCACAGATACGCAGTATTTT
CDR3: CAWSVELAGGPSTDTQYF

D: NA
V: TRBV29-1
size: few
J: TRBJ1-4
DNA: TGCAGCTTCTCCGGGGGGGCGAGTGAAAAACTGTTTTTT
CDR3: CSFSGGASEKLFF

D: NA
V: TRBV7-2
size: NA
J: TRBJ1-2
DNA: TGTGCCAGCAGCCCCGGCGGCACTAACTATGGCTACACCTTC
CDR3: CASSPGGTNYGYTF

D: NA
V: TRBV18
size: few
J: TRBJ1-2
DNA: TGTGCCAGTCTTAGTGTCTATGGCTACACCTTC
CDR3: CASLSVYGYTF

D: TRBD1
V: TRBV5-4
size: few
J: TRBJ1-2
DNA: TGTGCCAGCAGCTTGGCGGGACAGGGGTACTATGGCTACACCTTC
CDR3: CASSLAGQGYYGYTF

D: TRBD1
V: TRBV7-2
size: few
J: TRBJ1-2
DNA: TGTGCCAGCAGCTTAGATGACAGGGAGGCTGGCTACACCTTC
CDR3: CASSLDDREAGYTF

D: NA
V: TRBV2
size: NA
J: TRBJ2-3
DNA: TGTGCCAGCGCCCGCGTGGCAGGCCTTGGGGCAGATACGCAGTATTTT
CDR3: CASARVAGLGADTQYF

D: NA
V: TRBV2
size: NA
J: TRBJ2-1
DNA: TGTGCCAGCAGTGATCGAGCGGGCGTGCAGTTCTTC
CDR3: CASSDRAGVQFF

D: NA
V: TRBV6-6
size: few
J: TRBJ2-7
DNA: TGTGCCAGCAGTTACTCTGCGTCCAACTACGAGCAGTACTTC
CDR3: CASSYSASNYEQYF

D: NA
V: TRBV2
size: few
J: TRBJ1-2
DNA: TGTGCCAGCAGTGAAGTGGGGCACGGCTACACCTTC
CDR3: CASSEVGHGYTF

D: TRBD2
V: TRBV28
size: few
J: TRBJ2-1
DNA: TGTGCCAGCAGTATCCCCGGCGGGGGGCACAATGAGCAGTTCTTC
CDR3: CASSIPGGGHNEQFF

D: NA
V: TRBV14
size: NA
J: TRBJ2-2
DNA: TGTGCCAGCAGCCGACAGCCCACCGGGGAGCTGTTTTTT
CDR3: CASSRQPTGELFF

D: TRBD1
V: TRBV10-2
size: NA
J: TRBJ2-1
DNA: TGCGCCAGCAGTGAGTCGGCAGGGGGAAGTAACCAGTTCTTC
CDR3: CASSESAGGSNQFF

D: NA
V: TRBV19
size: NA
J: TRBJ2-6
DNA: TGTGCCAGTAGGGAATACAGGTCCCCTGGGGCCAACGTCCTGACTTTC
CDR3: CASREYRSPGANVLTF

D: NA
V: TRBV4-3
size: NA
J: TRBJ2-2
DNA: TGCGCCAGCAGCCCGCGTTTCACCGGGGAGCTGTTTTTT
CDR3: CASSPRFTGELFF

D: TRBD1
V: TRBV7-2
size: few
J: TRBJ1-4
DNA: TGTGCCAGCAGCCTACGACAGGGAACTAATGAAAAACTGTTTTTT
CDR3: CASSLRQGTNEKLFF

D: NA
V: TRBV6-5
size: NA
J: TRBJ2-5
DNA: TGTGCCAGTTCTCGAGGGGGGGTCGGAGAGACCCAGTACTTC
CDR3: CASSRGGVGETQYF